The entry that follows covers one T cell receptor (beta chain) sequence. The antigen remains undetermined. The record originates from a study of OX40 agonist ivuxolimab in advanced cancers. Study as a whole: At doses from 0.01 to 10 mg/kg, patients were given intravenous ivuxolimab every 2 weeks. Cancers in dose escalation were hepatocellular, melanoma, renal cell and head and neck. Study conclusions and caveats: Certain nonresponding patients likewise had low normalized T-cell clonal expansion. There was clonal expansion of CD4+ and CD8+ blood T cells by week 6 at 0.1 to 3.0 mg/kg.

The protocol was immunoSEQ multiplex PCR, while the TCRdb copy is restricted to in-frame clones and leaves out a portion. The table has tens of thousands of clones, about 83% seen once. The germline CDR1 and CDR2 sequences are MNHNY and SVGAGI (reference sequence). This CDR3 has 15 amino acids. V was cut by 5 bases and J by 2 bases, with 14 bases left in between. The sample here was CD4+ or CD8+ T cells sorted from blood, taken in a trial of the OX40 agonist ivuxolimab. The TCR originated in an adult with an advanced solid tumor such as melanoma, head and neck, liver or kidney cancer. This chain connects TRBV6-6 to TRBJ2-3, with D perhaps matching TRBD2 (6 bases). CDR3 in amino acids: CASSLGAGPTDTQYF. For the CDR3, the DNA is TGTGCCAGCAGTCTAGGGGCGGGACCCACAGATACGCAGTATTTT.